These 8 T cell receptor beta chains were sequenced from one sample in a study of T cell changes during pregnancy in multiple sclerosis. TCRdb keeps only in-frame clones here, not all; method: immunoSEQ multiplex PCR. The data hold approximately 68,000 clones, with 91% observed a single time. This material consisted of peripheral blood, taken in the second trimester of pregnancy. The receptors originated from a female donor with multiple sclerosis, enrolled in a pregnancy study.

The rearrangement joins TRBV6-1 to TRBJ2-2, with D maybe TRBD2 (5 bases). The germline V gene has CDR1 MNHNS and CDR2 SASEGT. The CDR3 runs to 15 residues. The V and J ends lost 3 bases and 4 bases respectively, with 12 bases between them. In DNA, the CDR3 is TGTGCCAGCAGTGACAGAGGACGGGGCACCGGGGAGCTGTTTTTT. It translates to CASSDRGRGTGELFF.

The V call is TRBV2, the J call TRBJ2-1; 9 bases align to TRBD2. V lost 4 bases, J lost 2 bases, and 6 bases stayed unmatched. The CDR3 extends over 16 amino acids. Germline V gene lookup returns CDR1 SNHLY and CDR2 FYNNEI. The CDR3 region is CASSAQLAGAYNEQFF. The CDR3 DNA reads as TGTGCCAGCAGTGCCCAACTAGCGGGCGCCTACAATGAGCAGTTCTTC.

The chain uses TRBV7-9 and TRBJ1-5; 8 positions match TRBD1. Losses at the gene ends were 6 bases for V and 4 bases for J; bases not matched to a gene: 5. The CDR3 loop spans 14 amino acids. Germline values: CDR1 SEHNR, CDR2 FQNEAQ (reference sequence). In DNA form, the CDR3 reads TGTGCCAGCAGTCAAGACAGGGGTAATCAGCCCCAGCATTTT. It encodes CASSQDRGNQPQHF. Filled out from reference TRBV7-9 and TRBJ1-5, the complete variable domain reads DTGVSQNPRHKITKRGQNVTFRCDPISEHNRLYWYRQTLGQGPEFLTYFQNEAQLEKSRLLSDRFSAERPKGSFSTLEIQRTEQGDSAMYLCASSQDRGNQPQHFGDGTRLSIL.

DNA for the CDR3: TGTGCCAGCTCACCATGGGAGGATTCGAACACTGAAGCTTTCTTT. Amino acids: CASSPWEDSNTEAFF. The chain employs TRBV18 and TRBJ1-1; D uncertain. The CDR3 runs 15 residues. Trimming removed 2 bases from V and 1 base from J, with 11 bases in between. CDR1 is KGHSH and CDR2 is LQKENI in the germline V gene. Using reference TRBV18 and TRBJ1-1 for the parts outside the CDR3, the full variable domain is NAGVMQNPRHLVRRRGQEARLRCSPMKGHSHVYWYRQLPEEGLKFMVYLQKENIIDESGMPKERFSAEFPKEGPSILRIQQVVRGDSAAYFCASSPWEDSNTEAFFGQGTRLTVV.

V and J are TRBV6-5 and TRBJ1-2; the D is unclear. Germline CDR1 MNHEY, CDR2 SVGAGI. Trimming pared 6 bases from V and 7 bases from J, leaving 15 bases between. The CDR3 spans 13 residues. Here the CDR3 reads CASRSREWGGYTF. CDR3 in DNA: TGTGCCAGCAGAAGCCGGGAATGGGGTGGCTACACCTTC.

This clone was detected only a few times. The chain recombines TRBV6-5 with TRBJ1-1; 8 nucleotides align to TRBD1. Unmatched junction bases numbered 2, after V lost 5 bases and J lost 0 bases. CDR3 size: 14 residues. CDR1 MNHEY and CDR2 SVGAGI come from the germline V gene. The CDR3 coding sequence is TGTGCCAGCAGTATGGGACAGGTGAACACTGAAGCTTTCTTT. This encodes CASSMGQVNTEAFF.

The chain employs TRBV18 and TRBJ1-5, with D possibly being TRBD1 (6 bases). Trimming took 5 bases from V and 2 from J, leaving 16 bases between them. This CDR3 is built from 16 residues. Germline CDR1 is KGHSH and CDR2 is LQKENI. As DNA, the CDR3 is TGTGCCAGCTCAACAGGGCAGGGTGTTGGCAATCAGCCCCAGCATTTT. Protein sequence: CASSTGQGVGNQPQHF. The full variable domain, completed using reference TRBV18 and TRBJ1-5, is NAGVMQNPRHLVRRRGQEARLRCSPMKGHSHVYWYRQLPEEGLKFMVYLQKENIIDESGMPKERFSAEFPKEGPSILRIQQVVRGDSAAYFCASSTGQGVGNQPQHFGDGTRLSIL.

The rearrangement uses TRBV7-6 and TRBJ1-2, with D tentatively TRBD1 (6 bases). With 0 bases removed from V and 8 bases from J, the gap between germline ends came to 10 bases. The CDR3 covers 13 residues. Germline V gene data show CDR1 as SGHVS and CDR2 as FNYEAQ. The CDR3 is CASSLAATGGYTF. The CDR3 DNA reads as TGTGCCAGCAGCTTAGCCGCGACAGGAGGCTACACCTTC.